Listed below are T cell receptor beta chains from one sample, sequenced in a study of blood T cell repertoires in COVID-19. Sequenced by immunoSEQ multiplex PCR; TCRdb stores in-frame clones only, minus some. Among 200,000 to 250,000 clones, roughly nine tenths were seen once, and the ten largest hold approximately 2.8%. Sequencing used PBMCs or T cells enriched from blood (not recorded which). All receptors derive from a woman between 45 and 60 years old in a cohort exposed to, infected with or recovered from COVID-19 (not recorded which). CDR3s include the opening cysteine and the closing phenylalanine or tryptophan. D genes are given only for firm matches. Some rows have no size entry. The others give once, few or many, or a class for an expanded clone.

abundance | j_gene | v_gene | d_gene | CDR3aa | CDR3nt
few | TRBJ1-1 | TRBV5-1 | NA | CASSHQTGMNTEAFF | TGCGCCAGCAGTCACCAAACAGGTATGAACACTGAAGCTTTCTTT
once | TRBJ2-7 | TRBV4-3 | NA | CASSQDMGGSGTYEQYF | TGCGCCAGCAGCCAAGATATGGGCGGGTCCGGCACCTACGAGCAGTACTTC
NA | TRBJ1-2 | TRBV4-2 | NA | CASSQDLTSYTF | TGTGCCAGCAGCCAAGATCTGACTTCATACACCTTC
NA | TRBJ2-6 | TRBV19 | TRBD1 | CASSTVYRGGANVLTF | TGTGCCAGTAGTACCGTGTACAGGGGTGGGGCCAACGTCCTGACTTTC
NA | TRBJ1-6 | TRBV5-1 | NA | CASSPGVGTVYSPLHF | TGCGCCAGCAGCCCGGGAGTGGGGACGGTTTATTCACCCCTCCACTTT
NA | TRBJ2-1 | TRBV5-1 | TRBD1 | CASSEGTGITNEQFF | TGCGCCAGCAGCGAGGGGACAGGGATAACCAATGAGCAGTTCTTC
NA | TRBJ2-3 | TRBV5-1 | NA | CASSLAAGMADTQYF | TGCGCCAGCAGCTTGGCCGCGGGGATGGCAGATACGCAGTATTTT
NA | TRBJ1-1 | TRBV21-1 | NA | CATPLRSPLRSTEAFF | TGTGCCACCCCGTTACGATCTCCCTTGAGATCCACTGAAGCTTTCTTT
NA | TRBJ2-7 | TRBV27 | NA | CASSLWGPGLGYEQYF | TGTGCCAGCAGTTTATGGGGGCCAGGGCTGGGCTACGAGCAGTACTTC
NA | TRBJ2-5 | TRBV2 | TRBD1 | CASSGDSQETQYF | TGTGCCAGCAGCGGGGACAGCCAAGAGACCCAGTACTTC
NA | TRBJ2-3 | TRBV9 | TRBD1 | CASSVGGGSTDTQYF | TGTGCCAGCAGCGTAGGAGGGGGCAGCACAGATACGCAGTATTTT
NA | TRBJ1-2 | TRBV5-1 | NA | CASSLTANYGYTF | TGCGCCAGCAGCCTTACAGCTAACTATGGCTACACCTTC
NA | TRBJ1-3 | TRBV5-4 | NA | CASSRRQDSGNTIYF | TGTGCCAGCAGCAGGCGACAGGACTCTGGAAACACCATATATTTT
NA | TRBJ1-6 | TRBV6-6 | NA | CASSYAYGIDSPLHF | TGTGCCAGCAGTTACGCATACGGTATTGATTCACCCCTCCACTTT
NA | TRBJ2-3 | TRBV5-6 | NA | CASSLTASTDTQYF | TGTGCCAGCAGCTTGACTGCTAGCACAGATACGCAGTATTTT